This TCR beta chain was profiled in a study of blood T cell repertoires in COVID-19. Overall study context: Collection of acute and convalescent COVID-19 samples took place in the United States, Italy and Spain.

Assay used: immunoSEQ multiplex PCR; TCRdb lists only in-frame clones, some missing. The sample records more than 150,000 clones, more than 65% being singletons. The CDR3 spans 18 residues. The germline gives CDR1 KGHSH, CDR2 LQKENI. V dropped 1 base and J dropped 1; count of bases not matched to a gene: 9. The sequenced sample was peripheral blood. The chain combines TRBV18 with TRBJ2-2; 7 nucleotides match TRBD2. This sequence was found in a woman at least 80 years old with acute or convalescent COVID-19. The CDR3 DNA follows: TGTGCCAGCTCACCACTCAGCGGGATTCGGGGGAACACCGGGGAGCTGTTTTTT. The encoded protein is CASSPLSGIRGNTGELFF. The entire variable domain, with the rest obtained from reference TRBV18 and TRBJ2-2, is as follows: NAGVMQNPRHLVRRRGQEARLRCSPMKGHSHVYWYRQLPEEGLKFMVYLQKENIIDESGMPKERFSAEFPKEGPSILRIQQVVRGDSAAYFCASSPLSGIRGNTGELFFGEGSRLTVL.